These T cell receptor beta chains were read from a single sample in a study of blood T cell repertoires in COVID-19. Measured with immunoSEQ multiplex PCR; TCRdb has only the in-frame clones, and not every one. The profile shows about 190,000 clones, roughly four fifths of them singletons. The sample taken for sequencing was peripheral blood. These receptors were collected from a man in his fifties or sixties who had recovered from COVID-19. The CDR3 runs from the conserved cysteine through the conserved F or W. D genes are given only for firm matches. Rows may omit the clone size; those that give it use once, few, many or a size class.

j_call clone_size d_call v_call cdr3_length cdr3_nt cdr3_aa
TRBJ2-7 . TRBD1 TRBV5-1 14 TGCGCCAGCAGCCCAACCCGGGACAGGAACGAGCAGTACTTC CASSPTRDRNEQYF
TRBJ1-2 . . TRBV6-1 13 TGTGCCAGCAGTGAGGGGCGGCCCTCTGGCTACACCTTC CASSEGRPSGYTF
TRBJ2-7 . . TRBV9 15 TGTGCCAGCAGCCCCCGAGGGAGCGGCTCCTACGAGCAGTACTTC CASSPRGSGSYEQYF
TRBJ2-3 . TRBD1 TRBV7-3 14 TGTGCCAGCAGCTCGACAGGGGGCGTAGATACGCAGTATTTT CASSSTGGVDTQYF
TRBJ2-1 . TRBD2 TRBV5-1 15 TGCGCCAGCAGCCGAACTAGCGGGAGCTCCAATGAGCAGTTCTTC CASSRTSGSSNEQFF
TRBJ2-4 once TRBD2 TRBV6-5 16 TGTGCCAGCAGTTACTCGATCGGGGGGGGCCTAAGAATTCAGTACTTC CASSYSIGGGLRIQYF
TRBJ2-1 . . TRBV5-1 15 TGCGCCAGCAGCCCCAGCGAGGGGGTGGGGTGGCAGCAGTTCTTC CASSPSEGVGWQQFF
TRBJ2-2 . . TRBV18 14 TGTGCCAGCTCACCCCCTGTCCCGACCGGGGAGCTGTTTTTT CASSPPVPTGELFF
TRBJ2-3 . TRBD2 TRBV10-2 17 TGCGCCAGCAGTGAGTGGGAGACTAGCGGGATCTCTGATACGCAGTATTTT CASSEWETSGISDTQYF
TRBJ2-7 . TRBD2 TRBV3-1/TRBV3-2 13 TGTGCCAGCAGCCATGCGGGAGACGGCGAGCAGTACTTC CASSHAGDGEQYF
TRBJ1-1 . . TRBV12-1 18 TGTGCCAGCAGCCACAACCGGGACAGGGGAGTATCGGACACTGAAGCTTTCTTT CASSHNRDRGVSDTEAFF
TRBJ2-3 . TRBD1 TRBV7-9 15 TGTGCCAGCAGCTCCCGGGACAGGGGCTCGTCTACGCAGTATTTT CASSSRDRGSSTQYF
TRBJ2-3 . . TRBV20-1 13 TGCAGTGCTAGTAGGCTAGCAACAGATACGCAGTATTTT CSASRLATDTQYF
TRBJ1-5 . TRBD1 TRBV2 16 TGTGCCAGCAGTTCTGACCGGGACAGTAGCAATCAGCCCCAGCATTTT CASSSDRDSSNQPQHF
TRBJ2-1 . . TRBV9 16 TGTGCCAGCAGCGTAGCCCAAAGGGGGGGCCGCAATGAGCAGTTCTTC CASSVAQRGGRNEQFF
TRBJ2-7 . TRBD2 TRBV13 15 TGTGCCAGCAGCTCCCAGCGGGAGGCCCGCTACGAGCAGTACTTC CASSSQREARYEQYF
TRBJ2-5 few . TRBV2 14 TGTGCCAGCAGTCGGTCTAGCACCAAAGAGACCCAGTACTTC CASSRSSTKETQYF
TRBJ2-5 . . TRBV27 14 TGTGCCAGCAGTTTGCGCGAAAACCAAGAGACCCAGTACTTC CASSLRENQETQYF
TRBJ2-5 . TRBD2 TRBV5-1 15 TGCGCCAGCAGCTCATTAGCGGGAGAGGGGGAGACCCAGTACTTC CASSSLAGEGETQYF
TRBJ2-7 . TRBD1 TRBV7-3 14 TGTGCCAGCAGCTTAAGACAGGGCGACTACGAGCAGTACTTC CASSLRQGDYEQYF
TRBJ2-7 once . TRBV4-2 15 TGTGCCAGCAGCCAAGGAACAGCCCCTTCCTACGAGCAGTACTTC CASSQGTAPSYEQYF
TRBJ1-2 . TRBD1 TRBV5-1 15 TGCGCCAGCAGCATACAACAGGGGTTGGGCGGTGGCTACACCTTC CASSIQQGLGGGYTF
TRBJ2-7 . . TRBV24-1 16 TGTGCCACCAGTGATTTCCGGGACACGACCTCCTACGAGCAGTACTTC CATSDFRDTTSYEQYF
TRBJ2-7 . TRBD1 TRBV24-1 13 TGTGCCACCGGAGACAGGGAAATTGGGGAGCAGTACTTC CATGDREIGEQYF
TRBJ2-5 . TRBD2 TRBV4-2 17 TGTGCCAGCAGCCAAGGCATGGGGGGGGTTCAAGGAGAGACCCAGTACTTC CASSQGMGGVQGETQYF
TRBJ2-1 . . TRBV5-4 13 TGTGCCAGCAGCTTGTCCGGTTCCAATGAGCAGTTCTTC CASSLSGSNEQFF
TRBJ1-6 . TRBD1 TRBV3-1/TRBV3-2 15 TGTGCCAGCAGCCAATGGACAGGGCGGGCTTCACCCCTCCACTTT CASSQWTGRASPLHF
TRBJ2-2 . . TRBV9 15 TGTGCCAGCAGCGGGACTTCCGCGAACACCGGGGAGCTGTTTTTT CASSGTSANTGELFF
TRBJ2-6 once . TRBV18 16 TGTGCCAGCTCACCGGGGGTTTTAAGGGGGTTAAACGTCCTGACTTTC CASSPGVLRGLNVLTF
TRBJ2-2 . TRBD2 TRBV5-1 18 TGCGCCAGCAGCTTGCGGCTAGCGGGAGATGCATCCGGCGGGGAGCTGTTTTTT CASSLRLAGDASGGELFF
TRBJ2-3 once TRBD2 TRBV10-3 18 TGTGCCATCAGTGAGAAGAGGACTAGCGGGAGTGGAACAGATACGCAGTATTTT CAISEKRTSGSGTDTQYF
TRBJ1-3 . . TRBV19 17 TGTGCCAGTAGTCGGGCCTACCGGGACACCTCTGGAAACACCATATATTTT CASSRAYRDTSGNTIYF
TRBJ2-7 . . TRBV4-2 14 TGTGCCAGCAGCCAAGATCTGGGCCTGGGCGAGCAGTACTTC CASSQDLGLGEQYF
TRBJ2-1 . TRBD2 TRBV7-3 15 TGTGCCAGCAGCTCCCAAGCGGGAGGGCAGTATGAGCAGTTCTTC CASSSQAGGQYEQFF
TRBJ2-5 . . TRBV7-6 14 TGTGCCAGCAGCCCCGGGACTGCCCAAGAGACCCAGTACTTC CASSPGTAQETQYF
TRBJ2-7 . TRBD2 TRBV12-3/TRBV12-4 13 TGTGCCAGCAGACTAGCGGACCCCTACGAGCAGTACTTC CASRLADPYEQYF
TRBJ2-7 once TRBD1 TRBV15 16 TGTGCCACCAGCAGAGGGGTGTTCGGGACAGACTACGAGCAGTACTTC CATSRGVFGTDYEQYF
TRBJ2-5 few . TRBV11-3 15 TGTGCCAGCAGCCCGGGCGGTGGGGCCCAAGAGACCCAGTACTTC CASSPGGGAQETQYF
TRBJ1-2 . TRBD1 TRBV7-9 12 TGTGCCAGCAGCAAACAGGGGCATGGCTACACCTTC CASSKQGHGYTF
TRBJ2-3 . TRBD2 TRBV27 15 TGTGCCAGCAGTGCGGGGGGGGCTAGCACAGATACGCAGTATTTT CASSAGGASTDTQYF
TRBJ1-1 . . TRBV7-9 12 TGTGCCAGCAGCTTAGACGAGGGGGTAGCTTTCTTT CASSLDEGVAFF
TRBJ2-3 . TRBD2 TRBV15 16 TGTGCCACCAGAAGCGGGAGGGTACCTAGCACAGATACTCAGTATTTT CATRSGRVPSTDTQYF
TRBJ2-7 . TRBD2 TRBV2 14 TGTGCCAGCAATCAAGCGGGAGGGTCCTACGAGCAGTACTTC CASNQAGGSYEQYF
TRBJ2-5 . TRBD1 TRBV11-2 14 TGTGCCAGCACCCCGGGACAGGGGGTGGGGACCCAGTACTTC CASTPGQGVGTQYF
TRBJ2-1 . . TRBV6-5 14 TGTGCCCTGGTTTTGACACCCTCCTACAATGAGCAGTTCTTC CALVLTPSYNEQFF
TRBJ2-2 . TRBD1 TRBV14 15 TGTGCCAGCAGTCCAGACAGGGCGAACACCGGGGAGCTGTTTTTT CASSPDRANTGELFF
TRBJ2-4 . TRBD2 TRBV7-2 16 TGTGCCAGCAGCTTAGATTTCGGGACTAGTCGGAACATTCAGTACTTC CASSLDFGTSRNIQYF
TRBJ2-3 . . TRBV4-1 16 TGCGCCAGCAGCCCGAGTTTGCCGGAGGGTTCGGATACGCAGTATTTT CASSPSLPEGSDTQYF
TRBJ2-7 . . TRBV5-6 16 TGTGCCAGCCAAGCATTTTCGGGGGTTTTCTCCTACGAGCAGTACTTC CASQAFSGVFSYEQYF
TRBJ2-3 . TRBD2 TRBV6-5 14 TGTGCCAGCAGACCGGGACTAGCCACAGATACGCAGTATTTT CASRPGLATDTQYF
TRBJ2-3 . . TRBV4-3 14 TGCGCCAGCAGCCAAGAGGGACTTCTGGATACGCAGTATTTT CASSQEGLLDTQYF
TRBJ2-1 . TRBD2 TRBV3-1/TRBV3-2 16 TGTGCCAGCAGCCGACTCCTAGCGGGAGGGTACAATGAGCAGTTCTTC CASSRLLAGGYNEQFF
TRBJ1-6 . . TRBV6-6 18 TGTGCCAGCAGTCGGCACGTTAGGACAGTAGCCTATAATTCACCCCTCCACTTT CASSRHVRTVAYNSPLHF